The T cell receptor (beta chain) under discussion was sequenced for a study of regulatory T cells in long-lasting Graves disease. This clonotype was picked up many times. Time point described: newly diagnosed GD, antithyroid drugs for less than 3 months. With RNA extracted from PBMCs as input, the TCR library was made. Construction of TCR beta libraries relied on iRepertoire HTBI primers and on Arm-PCR targeting CDR3 regions. MiXCR, applied by TCRdb to the multiplex PCR reads, yields one record per CDR3 protein. The sample lists hundreds of thousands of distinct CDR3 sequences, 16% occurring once. The CDR3 is made up of 12 amino acids. Trimming shortened V by 6 bases and J by 4 bases, and 10 bases separated the two germline ends. Germline CDR1 and CDR2: MNHEY and SMNVEV (reference sequence). These data are also associated with another study on T cells in Graves' hyperthyroidism and ophthalmopathy. In that study: RT-PCR in the first round (using the HTBI primer set) targeted the TCR CDR3.

Sequencing was performed on peripheral blood mononuclear cells (PBMCs), taken at new diagnosis, from a patient treated with antithyroid drugs. The rearrangement links TRBV27 to TRBJ2-7; D assignment may be TRBD1 or TRBD2 (5 bases each). This receptor was taken from a woman aged 25 to 39 with Graves disease. In DNA, the CDR3 is TGTGCCAGCAGCCGGGACGCGTACGAGCAGTACTTC. This gives the protein CASSRDAYEQYF.